These 15 T cell receptor beta chains share one sample of origin, sequenced in a study of beta chain features in type 1 diabetes. The isolated RNA, all of it, was reverse transcribed, so expressed TCRB transcripts were what got sequenced. Repertoires were generated with immunoSEQ multiplex PCR, while TCRdb's copy carries only in-frame clones and drops some. The table includes approximately 160,000 clones, about 9.8% detected once. The specimen sequenced was central memory CD4+ T cells from blood. Receptors originate from a woman aged 18-29 years in good health.

This chain connects TRBV28 to TRBJ2-1; 7 positions agree with TRBD2. The CDR3 extends over 11 amino acids. Looked up from germline, CDR1 is MDHEN and CDR2 is SYDVKM. The V gene end was trimmed by 7 bases and the J gene end by 15 bases; junction bases not matched to a gene: 9. CDR3 loop: CASTGGRDMFF. In nucleotides, the CDR3 is TGTGCCAGCACGGGCGGGAGAGACATGTTCTTC.

This clone has only a few counts. This sequence joins TRBV11-3 and TRBJ2-4; 7 nucleotides align to TRBD2. The V gene end was trimmed by 4 bases and the J gene end by 3 bases; junction bases not matched to a gene: 3. CDR3 length equals 14 residues. CDR1 and CDR2 from the germline V gene are SGHNT and YENEEA. CDR3 sequence (DNA): TGTGCCAGCAGCTCGGGGAGGGTCAAAAACATTCAGTACTTC. Translated, it gives CASSSGRVKNIQYF.

V gene TRBV4-3 combines with J gene TRBJ1-2; D possibly corresponds to TRBD1 (6 bases). The V and J ends lost 0 bases and 14 bases respectively, with 19 bases between them. The CDR3 has 14 residues. CDR1 and CDR2 (germline): LGHNA, YSLEER. The CDR3 nucleotides read TGCGCCAGCAGCCAAGATTTGGGTGGCAGGGGCAGTACCTTC. Protein: CASSQDLGGRGSTF.

This clone has a count of ten or more. The CDR3 is CASSLSGGETQYF. The CDR3 DNA sequence: TGCGCCAGCAGCCTAAGCGGGGGAGAGACCCAGTACTTC. The chain couples TRBV5-1 to TRBJ2-5; TRBD2 aligns across 8 bases. The length of the CDR3 is 13 residues. CDR1 and CDR2 from the germline V gene are SGHRS and YFSETQ. Germline trimming cut 4 bases from V and 4 bases from J; bases unmatched to any gene: 3.

This clone was observed a few times. This sequence joins TRBV7-2 and TRBJ2-1; 10 nucleotides match TRBD2. Germline V lookup: CDR1 SGHTA, CDR2 FQGNSA. V trimming: 7 bases; J trimming: 8 bases; junction bases outside the gene matches: 8. This CDR3 spans 14 amino acids. CDR3 residues: CASKRGGRVHEQFF. The CDR3 DNA sequence: TGTGCCAGCAAGCGGGGGGGCCGGGTTCATGAGCAGTTCTTC.

This sequence joins TRBV29-1 and TRBJ1-2; D gene ambiguous. Germline CDR1 and CDR2: SQVTM and ANQGSEA. This CDR3 region has 14 residues. Between the trimmed V and J ends, which lost 4 bases and 0 bases, there was a span of 12 bases. The CDR3: CSVGWESSNYGYTF. The CDR3 DNA sequence: TGCAGCGTTGGGTGGGAGTCATCTAACTATGGCTACACCTTC.

This clone was detected a few times. The rearrangement uses TRBV7-9 and TRBJ2-3; perhaps TRBD2 as D (7 bases). V was clipped by 4 bases and J by 4 bases, with 21 bases between them. Germline CDR1 is SEHNR and CDR2 is FQNEAQ (reference sequence). The CDR3 loop spans 17 amino acids. CDR3 nucleotide sequence: TGTGCCAGCAGCTCCACAAGGGGGGGCGCTAAGGCAGATACGCAGTATTTT. Translation: CASSSTRGGAKADTQYF. Drawing the rest from reference TRBV7-9 and TRBJ2-3, the complete variable domain is DTGVSQNPRHKITKRGQNVTFRCDPISEHNRLYWYRQTLGQGPEFLTYFQNEAQLEKSRLLSDRFSAERPKGSFSTLEIQRTEQGDSAMYLCASSSTRGGAKADTQYFGPGTRLTVL.

The chain joins TRBV7-2 to TRBJ2-5, with 7 nucleotides matching TRBD1. This CDR3 is 15 amino acids long. The V segment lost 5 bases and the J segment 3 bases; nucleotides outside the gene matches: 9. Germline CDR1 reads SGHTA; CDR2 reads FQGNSA. The CDR3 nucleotides are TGTGCCAGCAGCGCCCCGACAGGGTTTAAAGAGACCCAGTACTTC. As protein: CASSAPTGFKETQYF.

This clone was counted a few times. The rearrangement uses TRBV5-4 and TRBJ2-5; D ambiguous. There are 13 residues in the CDR3. V was pared by 5 bases and J by 5 bases, with 13 bases between. Germline V gene lookup returns CDR1 SGHNT and CDR2 YYREEE (reference sequence). The CDR3 sequence: CASSLLRWETQYF. In DNA form, the CDR3 reads TGTGCCAGCAGTTTATTGCGCTGGGAGACCCAGTACTTC.

The gene calls are TRBV5-1 and TRBJ1-1, with TRBD1 matching 8 bases. Germline lookup yields CDR1 SGHRS and CDR2 YFSETQ. The CDR3 loop spans 14 amino acids. J was trimmed by 7 bases and V by 4 bases; bases with no gene match: 9. CDR3 amino acids: CASSAGQDRGEAFF. CDR3 DNA sequence: TGCGCCAGCAGCGCGGGACAGGATAGGGGTGAAGCTTTCTTT. The whole variable domain, remainder taken from reference TRBV5-1 and TRBJ1-1, is KAGVTQTPRYLIKTRGQQVTLSCSPISGHRSVSWYQQTPGQGLQFLFEYFSETQRNKGNFPGRFSGRQFSNSRSEMNVSTLELGDSALYLCASSAGQDRGEAFFGQGTRLTVV.

The V gene is TRBV5-1, the J gene TRBJ1-2; D is uncertain. Per germline, CDR1 SGHRS and CDR2 YFSETQ. This CDR3 region has 16 residues. V was pared by 0 bases and J by 2 bases, with 14 bases between. CDR3 sequence (DNA): TGCGCCAGCAGCTTGGGTTCCAGCGCGGTAAACTATGGCTACACCTTC. Its translation is CASSLGSSAVNYGYTF.

This clone was counted a few times. The chain has TRBV6-5 and TRBJ2-6; unclear D gene. Deletions cut 11 bases from V and 0 bases from J, with 8 bases between. This CDR3 spans 13 amino acids. CDR1 and CDR2 from the germline V gene are MNHEY and SVGAGI. CDR3 coding DNA: TGTGCCGGCCACAACTCTGGGGCCAACGTCCTGACTTTC. It specifies CAGHNSGANVLTF.

In this sample, this clone turned up a few times. The chain recombines TRBV4-3 with TRBJ2-1; tentatively, D is TRBD2 (5 bases). Per the germline V gene, CDR1 is LGHNA and CDR2 is YSLEER. This CDR3 spans 15 amino acids. The V and J ends lost 6 bases and 2 bases respectively, with 14 bases between them. The DNA of the CDR3 is TGCGCCAGCAGTCCCTCCGGGGTAGCCTACAATGAGCAGTTCTTC. Encoded protein: CASSPSGVAYNEQFF.

This clone was detected only a few times. The gene calls are TRBV5-1 and TRBJ1-3; D call uncertain. V was pared by 0 bases and J by 4 bases, with 8 bases between. Per the germline V gene, CDR1 is SGHRS and CDR2 is YFSETQ. The CDR3 sequence is 14 residues long. CDR3 bases: TGCGCCAGCAGCTTGGGAGATTCCGGAAACACCATATATTTT. It yields the protein CASSLGDSGNTIYF.

This chain uses TRBV28 with TRBJ2-5; the match to TRBD1 covers 7 bases. CDR3 length: 14 amino acids. In germline, CDR1 is MDHEN, CDR2 SYDVKM. With V trimmed by 6 bases and J by 2 bases, 6 bases remained unmatched. The CDR3 region is CASREGGIQETQYF. The CDR3 coding sequence is TGTGCCAGCAGGGAAGGGGGCATACAAGAGACCCAGTACTTC. Looking up the rest from reference TRBV28 and TRBJ2-5 gives the full variable domain: DVKVTQSSRYLVKRTGEKVFLECVQDMDHENMFWYRQDPGLGLRLIYFSYDVKMKEKGDIPEGYSVSREKKERFSLILESASTNQTSMYLCASREGGIQETQYFGPGTRLLVL.